Below, 22 T cell receptor beta chains from the same sample are listed, as sequenced in a study of shared T cell receptors in the human thymus. The assay was immunoSEQ multiplex PCR, and TCRdb's table has in-frame clones only and misses some. The sample contains more than 550,000 clones, over 75% of which appear only once. Another study also made use of these data, one on human thymus T cells.

Sequencing input: thymocytes. Receptors were obtained from a girl less than two years old with a congenital heart defect.

This sequence joins TRBV5-6 and TRBJ1-2; D is undetermined. The ends were cut back, 2 bases at V and 4 bases at J, with 12 bases in the middle. The germline V gene has CDR1 SGHDT and CDR2 YYEEEE. There are 14 residues in the CDR3. The CDR3 sequence is CASSFVVSVYGYTF. The CDR3 nucleotides read TGTGCCAGCAGCTTTGTGGTCAGCGTCTATGGCTACACCTTC.

This sequence joins TRBV15 and TRBJ1-4; 7 positions agree with TRBD1. V shed 3 bases, J shed 6 bases, and the junction held 7 bases outside the gene matches. The length of the CDR3 is 15 residues. Looked up from germline, CDR1 is LNHNV and CDR2 is YYDKDF (reference sequence). CDR3: CATSRSRQGHEKLFF. The CDR3 DNA is TGTGCCACCAGCAGGTCTAGACAGGGCCATGAAAAACTGTTTTTT.

The rearrangement uses TRBV4-1 and TRBJ1-2; 8 positions match TRBD1. The CDR3 has 18 amino acids. V was clipped by 1 base and J by 4 bases; unmatched bases: 14. Germline V gives CDR1 MGHRA, CDR2 YSYEKL. The CDR3 here is CASSQGKKDRAIGYGYTF. CDR3 bases: TGCGCCAGCAGCCAAGGCAAAAAGGACAGGGCGATAGGCTATGGCTACACCTTC.

The chain's CDR3 is CASSLWGGANTGELFF. The CDR3 nucleotides are TGTGCCAGCAGTCTGTGGGGGGGCGCGAACACCGGGGAGCTGTTTTTT. The V and J genes are TRBV5-8 and TRBJ2-2; possibly TRBD2 for D (7 bases). The germline V gene has CDR1 SGHTS and CDR2 YDEGEE. Trimming took off 5 bases at V and 0 bases at J, with 14 bases between the two ends. This CDR3 has 16 residues. The full variable domain, rest sourced from reference TRBV5-8 and TRBJ2-2, is EAGVTQSPTHLIKTRGQQATLRCSPISGHTSVYWYQQALGLGLQFLLWYDEGEERNRGNFPPRFSGRQFPNYSSELNVNALELEDSALYLCASSLWGGANTGELFFGEGSRLTVL.

The chain carries TRBV6-6 and TRBJ1-1; 8 nucleotides match TRBD1. Trimming cost V 8 bases and J 2 bases; bases outside gene matches: 13. The germline V gene encodes CDR1 MNHNY and CDR2 SVGAGI (reference sequence). The CDR3 totals 16 residues. DNA for the CDR3: TGTGCCAGCCATACCCAGGGGGCGCCGGGAAACACTGAAGCTTTCTTT. Translation gives CASHTQGAPGNTEAFF.

Only one count was recorded for this clone. The chain joins TRBV5-1 to TRBJ1-3, with D tentatively TRBD1 (5 bases). The CDR3 loop spans 14 amino acids. Germline CDR1 is SGHRS and CDR2 is YFSETQ. The V end was cut by 0 bases, the J end by 5 bases, with 9 bases between. CDR3 coding DNA: TGCGCCAGCAGCTTGGTTGACAGTAGAAACACCATATATTTT. Its protein product is CASSLVDSRNTIYF. Using reference TRBV5-1 and TRBJ1-3 for the parts outside the CDR3, the full variable domain is KAGVTQTPRYLIKTRGQQVTLSCSPISGHRSVSWYQQTPGQGLQFLFEYFSETQRNKGNFPGRFSGRQFSNSRSEMNVSTLELGDSALYLCASSLVDSRNTIYFGEGSWLTVV.

The V gene is TRBV4-1, the J gene TRBJ1-1; D is ambiguous. The V and J ends lost 0 bases and 4 bases respectively, with 18 bases between them. CDR3 length: 17 residues. Germline V gene data show CDR1 as MGHRA and CDR2 as YSYEKL. CDR3: CASSQDKSTRGCTEAFF. The CDR3 bases are TGCGCCAGCAGCCAAGATAAGTCTACGAGAGGGTGCACTGAAGCTTTCTTT.

This rearrangement joins TRBV7-2 to TRBJ2-3; 8 bases match TRBD2. Germline loops: CDR1 SGHTA, CDR2 FQGNSA. The CDR3 covers 19 residues. V gave up 5 bases and J gave up 4 bases; unmatched junction bases: 20. CDR3 region: CASSKGGLGGGCPPDTQYF. The CDR3 DNA is TGTGCCAGCAGCAAAGGGGGTCTGGGCGGGGGGTGCCCCCCAGATACGCAGTATTTT. The entire variable domain, with the rest obtained from reference TRBV7-2 and TRBJ2-3, is as follows: GAGVSQSPSNKVTEKGKDVELRCDPISGHTALYWYRQSLGQGLEFLIYFQGNSAPDKSGLPSDRFSAERTGGSVSTLTIQRTQQEDSAVYLCASSKGGLGGGCPPDTQYFGPGTRLTVL.

The chain uses TRBV18 and TRBJ1-1, with D maybe TRBD1 (6 bases). Trimming left V 3 bases short and J 3 bases short, with 14 bases between. The CDR3 spans 15 residues. Germline V gene sequence: CDR1 KGHSH, CDR2 LQKENI. DNA for the CDR3: TGTGCCAGCTCACCTTCCCACCCAGGGGACACTGAAGCTTTCTTT. Protein sequence: CASSPSHPGDTEAFF.

This chain joins TRBV4-2 and TRBJ1-4; 9 positions agree with TRBD1. The CDR3 totals 15 residues. V dropped 4 bases and J dropped 4; count of bases not matched to a gene: 4. The germline V gene has CDR1 LGHNA and CDR2 YNFKEQ. The CDR3 protein is CASSPWDRVNEKLFF. CDR3 in DNA: TGTGCCAGCAGCCCTTGGGACAGGGTTAATGAAAAACTGTTTTTT.

J is TRBJ2-3 and V is TRBV11-2; D is unresolved. Germline V lookup: CDR1 SGHAT, CDR2 FQNNGV. CDR3 length: 16 amino acids. Between the trimmed V and J ends, which lost 0 bases and 1 base, there was a span of 11 bases. The CDR3 region is CASSLDCGRRTDTQYF. The CDR3 nucleotides are TGTGCCAGCAGCTTAGATTGCGGTAGACGCACAGATACGCAGTATTTT.

A few counts support this clone. The rearrangement uses TRBV14 and TRBJ2-7; 8 nucleotides align to TRBD1. The CDR3 runs to 14 residues. V trimming: 4 bases; J trimming: 0 bases; junction bases outside the gene matches: 2. Germline loops: CDR1 SGHDN, CDR2 FVKESK. CDR3 coding DNA: TGTGCCAGCAGCCGGGACAGGAGCTCCTACGAGCAGTACTTC. Protein: CASSRDRSSYEQYF.

The chain links TRBV7-9 to TRBJ1-2; D is possibly TRBD1 (5 bases). The CDR3 covers 13 residues. CDR1 is SEHNR and CDR2 is FQNEAQ in the germline V gene (reference sequence). Trimming took 1 base from V and 3 from J, leaving 6 bases between them. CDR3 sequence reads: CASSLVTDYGYTF. DNA of the CDR3: TGTGCCAGCAGCTTAGTGACAGACTATGGCTACACCTTC.

The chain joins TRBV27 to TRBJ1-6, with D tentatively TRBD1 (5 bases). Trimming pared 5 bases from V and 13 bases from J, leaving 15 bases between. Per germline, CDR1 MNHEY and CDR2 SMNVEV (reference sequence). The CDR3 has 13 residues. The CDR3 loop reads CASSLGREFPLHF. CDR3 sequence (DNA): TGTGCCAGCAGTCTTGGCAGGGAATTTCCCCTCCACTTT.

V usage is TRBV10-2 and J usage is TRBJ2-7; tentatively, D is TRBD1 (6 bases). The CDR3 spans 13 residues. The germline V and J ends were trimmed by 7 bases and 5 bases, with 15 bases remaining between them. Germline lookup yields CDR1 WSHSY and CDR2 SAAADI. CDR3 in DNA: TGCGCCAGCAATACCGGGACAATAGACGAGCAGTACTTC. Translating it yields CASNTGTIDEQYF.

The chain carries TRBV28 and TRBJ2-5; 8 nucleotides agree with TRBD1. Germline assignment: CDR1 MDHEN and CDR2 SYDVKM. This CDR3 contains 16 residues. The junction had 11 bases not matched to a gene; V was cut back by 2 bases and J by 6 bases. In nucleotides, the CDR3 is TGTGCCAGCAGTTTAGTGGCAGGGGGCATGGAAAAGACCCAGTACTTC. It yields the protein CASSLVAGGMEKTQYF.

The CDR3 nucleotides are TGTGCCAGTAGTATGGTCGGGACAGGAGGCTACGAGCAGTACTTC. It is translated as CASSMVGTGGYEQYF. J is TRBJ2-7 and V is TRBV19, with TRBD1 matching over 8 bases. The CDR3 totals 15 residues. CDR1 is LNHDA and CDR2 is SQIVND in the germline V gene (reference sequence). The J segment lost 3 bases and the V segment lost 3 bases, leaving 7 bases of the junction unmatched.

The chain joins TRBV4-1 to TRBJ2-1; TRBD1 matches at 8 bases. CDR3 length: 22 amino acids. The V segment lost 2 bases and the J segment 8 bases; nucleotides outside the gene matches: 29. CDR1 MGHRA and CDR2 YSYEKL come from the germline V gene. The CDR3 DNA is TGCGCCAGCAGCCAACCGCAATTCCGGGACAGGTCACCGGGGCCCCGGAACGATGAGCAGTTCTTC. It specifies CASSQPQFRDRSPGPRNDEQFF.

CDR3 nucleotide sequence: TGTGCCTGGAGTGGAGGTTATCAGCCCCAGCATTTT. It specifies CAWSGGYQPQHF. The chain combines TRBV30 with TRBJ1-5; no clear D. Germline CDR1 is GTSNPN and CDR2 is SVGIG (reference sequence). This CDR3 has 12 residues. The ends were cut back, 1 base at V and 5 bases at J, with 6 bases in the middle.

The V gene is TRBV5-3, the J gene TRBJ2-7, with D possibly TRBD1 on 6 matching bases. TRBV5-3 is an ORF, with its function uncertain. The ends were cut back, 0 bases at V and 3 bases at J, with 16 bases in the middle. This CDR3 contains 16 residues. DNA for the CDR3: TGTGCCAGAAGCTTGGAGGGGACATACAATATCTACGAGCAGTACTTC. Translated, it gives CARSLEGTYNIYEQYF.

V and J are TRBV5-1 and TRBJ1-1; D might be TRBD1 (5 bases). The germline V gene encodes CDR1 SGHRS and CDR2 YFSETQ. The CDR3 has 14 amino acids. With 5 bases removed from V and 2 bases from J, the gap between germline ends came to 13 bases. The CDR3 region has the DNA TGCGCCAGCAGTCCCCGGACAACTAACACTGAAGCTTTCTTT. Translation: CASSPRTTNTEAFF.

This clone appeared a single time. The genes are TRBV7-9 and TRBJ2-7, with D possibly being TRBD1 (6 bases). The germline CDR1 and CDR2 sequences are SEHNR and FQNEAQ (reference sequence). This CDR3 is 14 amino acids long. Trimming removed 5 bases from V and 2 bases from J, with 13 bases in between. CDR3 coding DNA: TGTGCCAGCAGCGGCCACAGGGTGACCTACGAGCAGTACTTC. It specifies CASSGHRVTYEQYF.